Following are 10 T cell receptor beta chains from one sample sequenced in a study of blood T cell repertoires in COVID-19. Sequencing was performed with immunoSEQ multiplex PCR; in TCRdb, only in-frame clones are kept and a portion is missing. Here the sample spans 300,000 to 400,000 clones, 90% to 95% being singletons. The specimen sequenced was peripheral blood. The receptors originated from a woman aged 18-35 years who had recovered from COVID-19.

V is TRBV5-1 and J is TRBJ2-7; D gene ambiguous. The CDR3 loop spans 16 amino acids. Between the trimmed V and J ends, which lost 2 bases and 3 bases, there was a span of 18 bases. CDR1 and CDR2 (germline): SGHRS, YFSETQ. The chain's CDR3 is CASSFITEPPNYEQYV. CDR3 DNA: TGCGCCAGCAGCTTCATTACGGAGCCACCGAACTACGAGCAGTACGTC.

The chain combines TRBV7-9 with TRBJ2-6; D might be TRBD2 (6 bases). The CDR3 contains 18 residues. V was clipped by 4 bases and J by 0 bases, with 16 bases between them. Germline values: CDR1 SEHNR, CDR2 FQNEAQ (reference sequence). CDR3 amino acids: CASSSRRAGHSGANVLTF. The CDR3 DNA reads as TGTGCCAGCAGCTCCCGGAGGGCGGGGCACTCTGGGGCCAACGTCCTGACTTTC.

The chain couples TRBV7-9 to TRBJ1-1, with D perhaps matching TRBD1 (5 bases). Looked up from germline, CDR1 is SEHNR and CDR2 is FQNEAQ (reference sequence). Deletions cut 5 bases from V and 10 bases from J, with 17 bases between. The CDR3 has 13 residues. CDR3 protein: CASSQRWGEVAFF. DNA for the CDR3: TGTGCCAGCAGCCAAAGGTGGGGGGAGGTAGCTTTCTTT.

CDR3 nucleotides: TGTGCCAGCAGTGAAAACGGAGGGGGACTAGCGACGAACACCGGGGAGCTGTTTTTT. This translates into CASSENGGGLATNTGELFF. The gene calls are TRBV6-1 and TRBJ2-2, with 10 bases identical to TRBD2. J was trimmed by 0 bases and V by 2 bases; bases with no gene match: 9. The germline CDR1 and CDR2 sequences are MNHNS and SASEGT. The CDR3 sequence is 19 residues long.

This clone was observed once. The chain joins TRBV5-8 to TRBJ2-1; 8 bases map to TRBD2. Germline V gives CDR1 SGHTS, CDR2 YDEGEE. V was pared by 4 bases and J by 4 bases, with 10 bases of the junction left unmatched. The CDR3 has 16 amino acids. CDR3 amino acids: CASSPRWASGYNEQFF. The CDR3 coding sequence is TGTGCCAGCAGCCCGCGGTGGGCTAGCGGGTACAATGAGCAGTTCTTC. Together with reference TRBV5-8 and TRBJ2-1, the CDR3 gives the full variable domain: EAGVTQSPTHLIKTRGQQATLRCSPISGHTSVYWYQQALGLGLQFLLWYDEGEERNRGNFPPRFSGRQFPNYSSELNVNALELEDSALYLCASSPRWASGYNEQFFGPGTRLTVL.

The genes are TRBV7-9 and TRBJ2-4; 8 bases agree with TRBD2. The CDR3 length is 17 residues. Germline V gene data show CDR1 as SEHNR and CDR2 as FQNEAQ (reference sequence). The J segment lost 1 base and the V segment lost 2 bases, leaving 7 bases of the junction unmatched. This CDR3 reads CASSLFSGTGAKNIQYF. The DNA for the CDR3 is TGTGCCAGCAGCTTATTTAGCGGGACGGGGGCCAAAAACATTCAGTACTTC.

In its sample, this clone was seen once. V usage is TRBV7-9 and J usage is TRBJ2-7; D is possibly TRBD1 (6 bases). The V end lost 5 bases, the J end lost 3 bases, and 17 bases lay between the germline ends. In germline, CDR1 is SEHNR, CDR2 FQNEAQ (reference sequence). This CDR3 is built from 15 residues. CDR3 sequence reads: CASSRRGTLNYEQYV. The CDR3 nucleotides read TGTGCCAGCAGCCGCAGGGGAACTTTAAACTACGAGCAGTACGTC.

The DNA of the CDR3 is TGTGCCAGCAGTTTATTGGCAGGGAGGGAAAATGAAAAACTGTTTTTT. As protein: CASSLLAGRENEKLFF. The chain combines TRBV28 with TRBJ1-4; maybe TRBD1 (5 bases). This CDR3 contains 16 residues. Between the trimmed V and J ends, which lost 1 base and 5 bases, there was a span of 14 bases. Looked up from germline, CDR1 is MDHEN and CDR2 is SYDVKM.

The chain combines TRBV5-5 with TRBJ2-7, with 7 bases that match TRBD2. CDR1 SGHKS and CDR2 YYEKEE come from the germline V gene (reference sequence). CDR3 length: 16 amino acids. The junction had 13 bases not matched to a gene; V was cut back by 4 bases and J by 3 bases. The chain's CDR3 is CASSPVAWTGGYEQYV. For the CDR3, the DNA is TGTGCCAGCAGCCCGGTGGCTTGGACGGGAGGCTACGAGCAGTACGTC.

This chain links TRBV10-2 with TRBJ1-2, with TRBD1 identical over 9 bases. J was trimmed by 3 bases and V by 6 bases; bases with no gene match: 17. Germline-derived CDR1 and CDR2 are WSHSY and SAAADI. The CDR3 is 18 residues long. DNA of the CDR3: TGCGCCAGCAGCGACTCCTCTCCCGGGACAGGGCTTGACTATGGCTACACCTTC. This codes for CASSDSSPGTGLDYGYTF.